This TCR beta chain is drawn from a study of cytomegalovirus exposure and HLA in healthy donors. Whole-study results and caveats: Common viral pathogens were later found to be apparently linked to several of the most significant clusters.

This clone has only a few counts. The antigen is undetermined. The CDR3 length is 13 residues. After removal of 11 bases from V and 6 bases from J, the junction contained 10 bases not matched to a gene. CDR1 SGHTA and CDR2 FQGTGA come from the germline V gene. The PCR ran on 60 Vbeta and 13 Jbeta primers. Assay used: immunoSEQ multiplex PCR; TCRdb lists only in-frame clones, some missing. The table has some 150,000 clones, less than 85% seen once. This chain joins TRBV7-3 and TRBJ1-1; 9 bases line up with TRBD1. The source material was PBMCs. The source is a man in his 60s in good health and CMV-seronegative. This chain's CDR3 is CAPLDRGDPEAFF. CDR3 sequence (DNA): TGTGCCCCTCTGGACAGGGGTGACCCTGAAGCTTTCTTT. Full variable domain (missing parts from reference TRBV7-3 and TRBJ1-1): GAGVSQTPSNKVTEKGKYVELRCDPISGHTALYWYRQSLGQGPEFLIYFQGTGAADDSGLPNDRFFAVRPEGSVSTLKIQRTERGDSAVYLCAPLDRGDPEAFFGQGTRLTVV.